Included here is one T cell receptor beta chain sequence, with context. No antigen is known for it. Before TCRbeta sequencing, fluorescence-activated cell sorting was used to enrich five KLR/GPR56-defined CD4+ populations. To test a linear memory differentiation pathway, the researchers sequenced TCRbeta repertoires from five CD4+ T-cell subsets that were defined by expression of KLRB1, KLRG1, GPR56 and KLRF1. TCR-sequenced cells came from peripheral blood of healthy control individuals, reported as five donors in the TCRbeta analysis figure. Heparinized peripheral blood was collected, and every sample was processed within one hour of retrieval. To isolate peripheral blood mononuclear cells, blood was diluted 1:2 in PBS and put through Biocoll density gradient centrifugation at room temperature. Before flow sorting, CD4+ T cells were enriched from freshly isolated PBMCs by magnetic sorting with anti-CD4 MicroBeads. A BD FACSAria II was used to sort CD4+ T cells enriched from PBMCs of healthy donors according to marker expression. Surface staining used anti-KLRB1 clone 191B8, anti-KLRF1 clone 4A4.D10 and anti-KLRG1 clone REA261 antibodies from Miltenyi Biotec.

This sample was sequenced with an Illumina HiSeq 2500. For construction of sequencing libraries, the recombined TCRbeta locus was amplified according to a previously published PCR protocol. The published analysis was carried out like this. Reads whose average quality score was below 30 were removed, and the reads that remained were processed with IMSEQ. Each clonotype was defined by Vbeta gene, Jbeta gene and CDR3 amino acid sequence. The Morisita-Horn index, computed on the top 100 expanded clones, was used to quantify repertoire overlap between populations. Renyi diversity profiles, calculated on the top 100 expanded clones, were used to assess clonal diversity. TCRdb reprocessed the sequencing reads and holds a single record per CDR3 protein sequence, with no DNA. The V and J calls were not made by the authors but by TCRdb's processing. The sample table records around 2,000 distinct CDR3 sequences. The top ten clones comprise about 5.2% of the sample.

These data belong to a study of GPR56 and killer-like receptors on CD4 memory cells (dated by TCRdb to between 2017 and 2020). Context from the whole study: It was proposed in the study that human CD4+ memory T-cell differentiation and cytokine production potential are marked by progressive acquisition of KLRB1, KLRG1, GPR56 and then KLRF1. The study described its healthy blood donors as age-matched to the liver disease patients, who had a median age of about 64 years.

The paper as a whole reports these results and caveats: The authors took the finding that clones dominating late populations 4 and 5 were also present in early populations 1 and 2 as evidence for linear differentiation. TCR repertoire overlap was especially strong between late populations 4 and 5, and population 3 also partly overlapped. Clonal frequency was low in the marker-negative population and increased progressively along the proposed pathway, with TCRbeta diversity decreasing accordingly. Rather than full repertoires, only the 100 most expanded clones per population were included in the diversity and similarity analyses.

The germline V gene supplies CDR1 SGHTA and CDR2 FQGNSA. The CDR3 holds 14 amino acids from the cysteine to the phenylalanine. The DNA is not on file. This TCR came from a human donor in good health. The V and J segments used are TRBV7-2 and TRBJ1-2; the TCRdb call, TRBD1, lacks DNA for checking. The sequenced material came from memory CD4+ T cells from blood. The CDR3 protein sequence reads: CASSSPPGVGGYTF.